The clone carrying this TCR beta chain was picked up a small number of times. Its specificity is not known. The source of the sample is a study of post-analysis software for immune sequencing data. Study at large: The courses of disease that were included comprised relapsing-remitting, secondary progressive and progressive-relapsing multiple sclerosis. General observations from the study: For normalized Chao1 diversity, multiple sclerosis patients scored significantly lower than controls did. Five TRBV segments occurring more often in patients than controls included TRBV5-6, TRBV5-1 and TRBV20-1. When the samples were clustered directly with F measure, those that had been prepared in the same batch showed strong co-clustering.

V was cut by 8 bases and J by 6 bases, with 19 bases left in between. This CDR3 is 14 amino acids long. Germline V lookup: CDR1 LNHNV, CDR2 YYDKDF (reference sequence). Unique molecular identifiers were carried by the TCR beta cDNA libraries. Researchers reported roughly 510,000 cDNA molecules coming from roughly 1 to 10 million T cells. A single record per CDR3 protein comes from TCRdb applying MiXCR to the PCR reads. The sample includes 650,000 to 900,000 distinct CDR3 sequences, around 45% of them seen just once. What was sequenced was blood. This receptor was taken from a girl under 18 with multiple sclerosis. The chain employs TRBV15 and TRBJ1-2; maybe TRBD1 (6 bases). The CDR3 here is CATRRGALRDGYTF. Written as DNA, the CDR3 is TGTGCCACCCGTCGGGGGGCCCTAAGGGATGGCTACACCTTC.